These T cell receptor beta chains were read from a single sample in a study of blood T cell repertoires in COVID-19. Sequencing used immunoSEQ multiplex PCR; TCRdb keeps in-frame clones, though not all of them. Of 250,000 to 350,000 clones listed, about 89% are singletons. Sample: peripheral blood. The receptors derive from a woman in her forties or fifties who had recovered from COVID-19. Both conserved end residues are part of each CDR3. The D gene is left open where the match is weak. Rows give clone size only sometimes, using once, few, many, or a class for an expanded clone.

TRBJ1-1 | TRBV2 | - | - | CASRMDMNTEAFF | TGTGCCAGCAGGATGGACATGAACACTGAAGCTTTCTTT
TRBJ1-1 | TRBV29-1 | - | - | CSVHRVMNTEAFF | TGCAGCGTGCACAGGGTCATGAACACTGAAGCTTTCTTT
TRBJ2-1 | TRBV5-1 | - | once | CASSLEGDRYNEQFF | TGCGCCAGCAGCTTGGAAGGGGATCGGTACAATGAGCAGTTCTTC
TRBJ1-2 | TRBV30 | - | once | CAWSPGESGYTF | TGTGCCTGGAGTCCAGGGGAAAGTGGCTACACCTTC
TRBJ2-6 | TRBV28 | - | - | CASSLYRSGANVLTF | TGTGCCAGCAGTCTGTATCGCTCTGGGGCCAACGTCCTGACTTTC
TRBJ1-6 | TRBV5-7 | - | - | CASSWKQSSPLHF | TGTGCCAGCAGCTGGAAACAGTCTTCACCCCTCCACTTT
TRBJ2-7 | TRBV27 | TRBD2 | - | CASSLLAGGPYEQYF | TGTGCCAGCAGTTTACTAGCGGGGGGGCCCTACGAGCAGTACTTC
TRBJ1-1 | TRBV2 | TRBD1 | - | CASSWTGSDTEAFF | TGTGCCAGCAGTTGGACAGGGTCGGACACTGAAGCTTTCTTT
TRBJ2-7 | TRBV11-3 | - | - | CASSIAAGRTYEQYF | TGTGCCAGCAGCATTGCGGCGGGGCGAACCTACGAGCAGTACTTC
TRBJ2-1 | TRBV6-5 | - | - | CATQWGDEQFF | TGTGCCACCCAATGGGGGGATGAGCAGTTCTTC
TRBJ1-2 | TRBV6-4 | - | - | CASSHYYGYTF | TGTGCCAGCAGTCATTACTATGGCTACACCTTC
TRBJ1-1 | TRBV7-2 | - | - | CASSLDRSQDIAFF | TGTGCCAGCAGCTTAGACAGGTCCCAGGATATTGCTTTCTTT
TRBJ2-1 | TRBV15 | TRBD2 | - | CATSRDRRSGGTEQFF | TGTGCCACCAGCAGAGATCGTAGGAGCGGGGGAACCGAGCAGTTCTTC
TRBJ2-2 | TRBV7-9 | TRBD2 | - | CASSLPSGGNTGELFF | TGTGCCAGCAGCTTACCGAGCGGGGGGAACACCGGGGAGCTGTTTTTT
TRBJ2-1 | TRBV7-9 | TRBD2 | - | CASSPGRNSYNEQFF | TGTGCCAGCAGCCCCGGGAGGAACTCCTACAATGAGCAGTTCTTC
TRBJ1-1 | TRBV10-3 | - | once | CAIRVRVGTEAFF | TGTGCCATCAGGGTCCGGGTCGGTACTGAAGCTTTCTTT
TRBJ1-1 | TRBV2 | - | - | CASSELETEAFF | TGTGCCAGCAGTGAATTAGAGACAGAAGCTTTCTTT
TRBJ2-2 | TRBV7-2 | TRBD2 | few | CASSLVAGELGELFF | TGTGCCAGCAGCTTAGTTGCGGGAGAGCTCGGGGAGCTGTTTTTT
TRBJ2-7 | TRBV3-1/TRBV3-2 | - | - | CASSQFKGVVYF | TGTGCCAGCAGCCAATTTAAGGGGGTGGTTTACTTC
TRBJ2-3 | TRBV29-1 | TRBD2 | - | CSVSRSGADTQYF | TGCAGCGTCTCAAGGAGCGGGGCAGATACGCAGTATTTT
TRBJ2-7 | TRBV5-1 | - | - | CASSLDGGSGYYEQYF | TGCGCCAGCAGCTTGGACGGTGGTTCGGGATACTACGAGCAGTACTTC
TRBJ2-1 | TRBV7-9 | TRBD2 | once | CASRKMGLADFAYNEQFF | TGTGCCAGCAGAAAAATGGGACTAGCGGACTTTGCCTACAATGAGCAGTTCTTC
TRBJ1-5 | TRBV15 | - | - | CATSPPGGARGQPQHF | TGTGCCACCAGCCCCCCCGGGGGGGCGCGGGGTCAGCCCCAGCATTTT
TRBJ1-1 | TRBV3-1/TRBV3-2 | TRBD1 | - | CASSFNRDSAFF | TGTGCCAGCAGTTTTAATCGGGACAGTGCTTTCTTT
TRBJ1-6 | TRBV14 | - | - | CASSQETENSPLHF | TGTGCCAGCAGCCAAGAGACGGAGAATTCACCCCTCCACTTT
TRBJ1-1 | TRBV30 | - | - | CAWSPAKGKAFF | TGTGCCTGGAGTCCGGCAAAGGGGAAAGCTTTCTTT
TRBJ2-6 | TRBV5-4 | - | - | CASSPGLRGSRGANVLTF | TGTGCCAGCAGCCCTGGTTTGAGGGGGAGCCGTGGGGCCAACGTCCTGACTTTC